This entry features one TCR beta chain sequence. Its antigen is not identified. Because it lacks the conserved phenylalanine or tryptophan at the end, this CDR3 is likely a read error. This sample stems from a study of T cells in Graves' hyperthyroidism and ophthalmopathy. The CDR3 length is 12 residues. The ends were cut back, 5 bases at V and 4 bases at J, with 8 bases in the middle. Germline CDR1 and CDR2: SNHLY and FYNNEI. Amplification of TCR beta CDR3 regions used RNA as the template. When the TCR CDR3 underwent first-round RT-PCR, the HTBI primer set was used. TCRdb called the multiplex PCR reads again in MiXCR, with one record for every CDR3 protein. Of hundreds of thousands of distinct CDR3 sequences listed, roughly 46% were seen once; the top ten hold less than 9%. Whole-study results and caveats: Researchers found most expanded thyroid clonotypes above 0.001 in blood as well. The model made its ophthalmopathy prediction, and onset followed a median about 5.9 months later.

Diagnosis rested on symptoms, serum thyroxine and TRAb, thyroid ultrasound, and orbital computed tomography. The chain recombines TRBV2 with TRBJ1-1; a possible D gene is TRBD1 (5 bases). The source is an adult man with Graves' disease, either hyperthyroidism or ophthalmopathy (not recorded which). The material sequenced was peripheral blood or thyroid tissue (not recorded which). CDR3: CASSPGITEAFL. The CDR3 DNA is TGTGCCAGCAGTCCAGGGATCACTGAAGCTTTCCTT.